The 28 T cell receptor beta chains reported below all come from one sample, sequenced in a study of blood T cell repertoires in COVID-19. The repertoire was sequenced with immunoSEQ multiplex PCR; TCRdb's copy has only in-frame clones and lacks some. The sample includes approximately 180,000 clones, roughly three quarters seen only once; the top ten take 17%. Sequencing used PBMCs or T cells enriched from blood (not recorded which). Receptors originate from a woman aged 50 to 60 with acute COVID-19.

The J gene is TRBJ1-5, the V gene TRBV5-6; D perhaps matches TRBD1 (6 bases). The germline V and J ends were trimmed by 1 base and 0 bases, with 14 bases remaining between them. Germline lookup yields CDR1 SGHDT and CDR2 YYEEEE. The CDR3 is 17 amino acids. The CDR3 DNA follows: TGTGCCAGCAGCTTGAGGTTTGGGGGCCTTAGCAATCAGCCCCAGCATTTT. This sequence encodes CASSLRFGGLSNQPQHF.

The J gene is TRBJ1-1, the V gene TRBV9, with TRBD1 matching over 7 bases. Germline V lookup: CDR1 SGDLS, CDR2 YYNGEE. The CDR3 totals 14 residues. V dropped 1 base and J dropped 8; count of bases not matched to a gene: 8. The CDR3: CASSVMTGRGEAFF. Here the CDR3 DNA reads TGTGCCAGCAGCGTAATGACAGGGCGCGGGGAAGCTTTCTTT.

The V gene is TRBV7-3, the J gene TRBJ1-1; TRBD1 matches 7 bases. V gave up 5 bases and J gave up 4 bases; unmatched junction bases: 4. The CDR3 is 13 residues long. Germline CDR1 and CDR2: SGHTA and FQGTGA. The CDR3: CASSPRQGTEAFF. The CDR3 DNA is TGTGCCAGCAGCCCACGACAGGGCACTGAAGCTTTCTTT.

The chain recombines TRBV7-2 with TRBJ2-5; unclear D gene. Germline-derived CDR1 and CDR2 are SGHTA and FQGNSA. V was shortened by 0 bases and J by 4 bases, with 6 bases between the two germline ends. The CDR3 contains 13 residues. DNA of the CDR3: TGTGCCAGCAGCTTAGCCGGTGCAGAGACCCAGTACTTC. Amino acids: CASSLAGAETQYF. Looking up the rest from reference TRBV7-2 and TRBJ2-5 gives the full variable domain: GAGVSQSPSNKVTEKGKDVELRCDPISGHTALYWYRQSLGQGLEFLIYFQGNSAPDKSGLPSDRFSAERTGGSVSTLTIQRTQQEDSAVYLCASSLAGAETQYFGPGTRLLVL.

This clone has more than one count but fewer than ten. The rearrangement uses TRBV2 and TRBJ1-5; D not certain. V lost 5 bases and J lost 0, with 14 bases in between. The CDR3 covers 16 residues. Per germline, CDR1 SNHLY and CDR2 FYNNEI. This CDR3 is CASSSPGRRSNQPQHF. The CDR3 nucleotides are TGTGCCAGCAGTTCGCCCGGGAGACGTAGCAATCAGCCCCAGCATTTT. The full variable domain, its missing parts supplied by reference TRBV2 and TRBJ1-5, is EPEVTQTPSHQVTQMGQEVILRCVPISNHLYFYWYRQILGQKVEFLVSFYNNEISEKSEIFDDQFSVERPDGSNFTLKIRSTKLEDSAMYFCASSSPGRRSNQPQHFGDGTRLSIL.

The chain joins TRBV3-1 (or the pseudogene TRBV3-2) to TRBJ1-6; a weak D match, TRBD1 (5 bases). Germline V gene sequence: CDR1 LGHDT, CDR2 YNNKEL (reference sequence). The CDR3 has 14 amino acids. V was shortened by 4 bases and J by 9 bases, with 13 bases between the two germline ends. The CDR3 reads CASSPARRGSPLHF. The DNA for the CDR3 is TGTGCCAGCAGCCCAGCACGGAGGGGTTCACCCCTCCACTTT.

V gene TRBV18 combines with J gene TRBJ1-5; 7 bases are shared with TRBD1. The CDR3 is 15 amino acids. Germline trimming cut 3 bases from V and 6 bases from J; bases unmatched to any gene: 8. Germline V gene data show CDR1 as KGHSH and CDR2 as LQKENI. The CDR3 region has the DNA TGTGCCAGCTCACCCCTTCCCAGGGGGAGTCAGCCCCAGCATTTT. It specifies CASSPLPRGSQPQHF.

The chain combines TRBV13 with TRBJ1-1; D remains unclear. This CDR3 is 14 amino acids long. V was cut by 3 bases and J by 5 bases, with 13 bases left in between. Germline V lookup: CDR1 PRHDT, CDR2 FYEKMQ (reference sequence). This chain's CDR3 is CASSFGLSGTEAFF. Written as DNA, the CDR3 is TGTGCCAGCAGCTTCGGTTTGTCGGGGACTGAAGCTTTCTTT.

This clone was found a few times. The genes are TRBV13 and TRBJ1-5, with 8 bases lining up with TRBD1. Per the germline V gene, CDR1 is PRHDT and CDR2 is FYEKMQ (reference sequence). CDR3 length equals 15 residues. The junction had 10 bases not matched to a gene; V was cut back by 6 bases and J by 6 bases. CDR3 DNA sequence: TGTGCCAGCAGTCACGATGGACAGGGCGTTCAGCCCCAGCATTTT. The encoded protein is CASSHDGQGVQPQHF.

The V and J genes are TRBV24-1 and TRBJ1-3; the D gene is possibly TRBD1 (5 bases). Germline loops: CDR1 KGHDR, CDR2 SFDVKD. V was shortened by 3 bases and J by 7 bases, with 15 bases between the two germline ends. CDR3 size: 15 residues. As DNA, the CDR3 is TGTGCCACCAGTGATCCGACCACAGGAGGGAACACCATATATTTT. Amino acid sequence: CATSDPTTGGNTIYF.

This clone was recorded a few times. The V call is TRBV7-2, the J call TRBJ1-5, with no clear D. Trimming removed 5 bases from V and 7 bases from J, with 12 bases in between. Per the germline V gene, CDR1 is SGHTA and CDR2 is FQGNSA. There are 13 residues in the CDR3. CDR3 DNA: TGTGCCAGCAGCATGGAGGCTGAGCAGCCCCAGCATTTT. This codes for CASSMEAEQPQHF.

This chain uses TRBV18 with TRBJ1-1; weak D call: TRBD1 (5 bases). The V end lost 5 bases, the J end lost 3 bases, and 19 bases lay between the germline ends. From germline, CDR1 is KGHSH and CDR2 LQKENI. The CDR3 length is 16 residues. CDR3 region: CASSSMGGVVDTEAFF. The CDR3 DNA reads TGTGCCAGCTCATCTATGGGGGGGGTGGTGGACACTGAAGCTTTCTTT.

V is TRBV6-5 and J is TRBJ2-1; no reliable D call. This CDR3 is built from 14 residues. Germline V gives CDR1 MNHEY, CDR2 SVGAGI. Trimming shortened V by 2 bases and J by 6 bases, and 11 bases separated the two germline ends. The CDR3: CASSYPHSPNEQFF. In nucleotides, the CDR3 is TGTGCCAGCAGTTACCCCCACAGTCCCAATGAGCAGTTCTTC.

V and J are TRBV6-5 and TRBJ2-3, with D possibly matching TRBD1 (5 bases). Germline-derived CDR1 and CDR2 are MNHEY and SVGAGI. The CDR3 extends over 15 amino acids. Between the trimmed V and J ends, which lost 6 bases and 7 bases, there was a span of 20 bases. CDR3 amino acids: CASSSSWQGTNTQYF. The CDR3 DNA is TGTGCCAGCAGCTCGAGTTGGCAGGGAACGAATACGCAGTATTTT.

This clone was counted between two and nine times. The rearrangement uses TRBV10-3 and TRBJ2-1; 8 bases map to TRBD1. Germline loops: CDR1 ENHRY, CDR2 SYGVKD. V gave up 3 bases and J gave up 9 bases; unmatched junction bases: 13. CDR3 length: 16 amino acids. CDR3 region: CAISDVTGASLGEQFF. The CDR3 coding sequence is TGTGCCATCAGTGATGTGACAGGGGCCAGCCTTGGTGAGCAGTTCTTC.

This clone was recorded a few times. The chain combines TRBV7-2 with TRBJ1-1; TRBD1 agrees at 7 bases. Trimming at V came to 6 bases and at J to 8 bases, leaving 15 bases not matched to a gene. The length of the CDR3 is 15 residues. Germline CDR1 and CDR2: SGHTA and FQGNSA. CDR3 loop: CASSLSPTGKGEAFF. The CDR3 DNA is TGTGCCAGCAGTTTAAGCCCGACAGGGAAGGGCGAAGCTTTCTTT.

The V and J genes are TRBV7-6 and TRBJ1-5; 7 bases fit TRBD1. This CDR3 is built from 15 residues. V dropped 6 bases and J dropped 2; count of bases not matched to a gene: 7. Looked up from germline, CDR1 is SGHVS and CDR2 is FNYEAQ. The CDR3 region is CASSLQGTGNQPQHF. CDR3 nucleotides: TGTGCCAGCAGTCTACAGGGGACTGGCAATCAGCCCCAGCATTTT. Looking up the rest from reference TRBV7-6 and TRBJ1-5 gives the full variable domain: GAGVSQSPRYKVTKRGQDVALRCDPISGHVSLYWYRQALGQGPEFLTYFNYEAQQDKSGLPNDRFSAERPEGSISTLTIQRTEQRDSAMYRCASSLQGTGNQPQHFGDGTRLSIL.

The V and J genes are TRBV19 and TRBJ1-5, with 9 bases that match TRBD1. Germline lookup yields CDR1 LNHDA and CDR2 SQIVND (reference sequence). CDR3 length: 15 residues. With 5 bases clipped from V and 6 bases from J, the junction kept 8 bases outside the gene matches. As DNA, the CDR3 is TGTGCCAGTAGTCCAACAGGGGGCATAAGTCAGCCCCAGCATTTT. Encoded protein: CASSPTGGISQPQHF.

The J gene is TRBJ1-4, the V gene TRBV28, with 7 bases aligning to TRBD1. CDR3 size: 14 residues. The germline V gene has CDR1 MDHEN and CDR2 SYDVKM. The ends lost 2 bases at V and 8 bases at J; junction bases unmatched: 5. CDR3 residues: CASSLQGVAEKLFF. The CDR3 nucleotides read TGTGCCAGCAGTTTACAGGGGGTGGCGGAAAAACTGTTTTTT. Variable domain in full (rest from reference TRBV28 and TRBJ1-4): DVKVTQSSRYLVKRTGEKVFLECVQDMDHENMFWYRQDPGLGLRLIYFSYDVKMKEKGDIPEGYSVSREKKERFSLILESASTNQTSMYLCASSLQGVAEKLFFGSGTQLSVL.

The rearrangement links TRBV7-3 to TRBJ2-3; 7 bases are a match to TRBD1. CDR3 size: 15 residues. J was trimmed by 5 bases and V by 5 bases; bases with no gene match: 10. Germline V gene sequence: CDR1 SGHTA, CDR2 FQGTGA. Written as DNA, the CDR3 is TGTGCCAGCAGCGACACAGGGGTCGACAAAGATACGCAGTATTTT. Amino acid sequence: CASSDTGVDKDTQYF.

This clone was recorded a few times. CDR3 in amino acids: CASSYSGQVGVEQYV. In nucleotides, the CDR3 is TGTGCCAGCAGTTACTCGGGGCAGGTAGGGGTCGAGCAGTACGTC. The rearrangement joins TRBV6-5 to TRBJ2-7; the D gene is possibly TRBD1 (5 bases). V shed 0 bases and J shed 6 bases, with 15 bases lying between them. Germline assignment: CDR1 MNHEY and CDR2 SVGAGI. The CDR3 totals 15 residues.

The chain's CDR3 is CASSLWAGGVNEQFF. Here the CDR3 DNA reads TGTGCCAGCAGTTTATGGGCGGGGGGGGTCAATGAGCAGTTCTTC. The V and J genes are TRBV27 and TRBJ2-1, with 9 positions matching TRBD2. Losses at the gene ends were 1 base for V and 6 bases for J; bases not matched to a gene: 4. CDR3 length: 15 amino acids. Germline CDR1 and CDR2: MNHEY and SMNVEV (reference sequence).

The sample holds a few counts of this clone. The rearrangement links TRBV4-3 to TRBJ1-1; 7 bases map to TRBD1. Germline V gives CDR1 LGHNA, CDR2 YSLEER. V lost 3 bases and J lost 5; bases outside the gene matches: 9. CDR3 size: 15 residues. The CDR3 spells CASSQRRDSRTEAFF. CDR3 nucleotide sequence: TGCGCCAGCAGCCAGCGCCGGGACAGCAGAACTGAAGCTTTCTTT.

The V call is TRBV7-9, the J call TRBJ2-7; 7 bases map to TRBD1. With V trimmed by 0 bases and J by 3 bases, 2 bases remained unmatched. Germline V CDR1 and CDR2: SEHNR, FQNEAQ (reference sequence). CDR3 size: 14 residues. In DNA form, the CDR3 reads TGTGCCAGCAGCTTAGCCTCAGGGGGCTACGAGCAGTACGTC. This codes for CASSLASGGYEQYV.

This clone was recorded at least ten times. The CDR3 loop is CASKIGGGDTEAFF. The CDR3 nucleotides are TGTGCCAGCAAAATAGGGGGAGGGGACACTGAAGCTTTCTTT. The gene calls are TRBV11-2 and TRBJ1-1; D possibly corresponds to TRBD1 (6 bases). The CDR3 is 14 residues long. The V and J ends lost 7 bases and 3 bases respectively, with 15 bases between them. Germline values: CDR1 SGHAT, CDR2 FQNNGV. Using reference TRBV11-2 and TRBJ1-1 for the parts outside the CDR3, the full variable domain is EAGVAQSPRYKIIEKRQSVAFWCNPISGHATLYWYQQILGQGPKLLIQFQNNGVVDDSQLPKDRFSAERLKGVDSTLKIQPAKLEDSAVYLCASKIGGGDTEAFFGQGTRLTVV.

The rearrangement uses TRBV27 and TRBJ2-1, with 12 bases matching TRBD2. Germline values: CDR1 MNHEY, CDR2 SMNVEV (reference sequence). V lost 2 bases and J lost 9; bases outside the gene matches: 5. CDR3 size: 15 residues. The CDR3 is CASSLASGGAIEQFF. Here the CDR3 DNA reads TGTGCCAGCAGTTTAGCTAGCGGGGGGGCCATTGAGCAGTTCTTC.

V is TRBV9 and J is TRBJ1-4; no firm D call. This CDR3 region has 14 residues. V dropped 7 bases and J dropped 0 bases, with 10 bases sitting between them. Germline V gene sequence: CDR1 SGDLS, CDR2 YYNGEE. The CDR3 DNA reads TGTGCCAGCGGTACGAGTGCAACTAATGAAAAACTGTTTTTT. This translates into CASGTSATNEKLFF.

The chain employs TRBV5-6 and TRBJ2-3; perhaps TRBD1 as D (6 bases). V lost 4 bases and J 0 bases, leaving 12 bases between the germline ends. The CDR3 is made up of 15 amino acids. In germline, CDR1 is SGHDT, CDR2 YYEEEE. The CDR3 protein is CASSQWTASTDTQYF. CDR3 DNA: TGTGCCAGCAGCCAATGGACAGCTAGCACAGATACGCAGTATTTT.